This TCR beta chain was captured in a study of response to subunit inactivated influenza vaccine. General study results and limits: The authors offered the suggestion that each seasonal influenza vaccination recruits few new T cells.

Trimming took off 5 bases at V and 4 bases at J, with 12 bases between the two ends. This CDR3 region has 13 residues. The table lists this clonotype with many counts. The antigen is not known. One entry per CDR3 protein results from TCRdb running MiXCR on the RT-PCR reads. This sample has roughly 620,000 distinct CDR3 sequences, with around 11% found just once. These data also formed part of another study, on T cells expressing NK-cell markers. That source reports: TCR beta libraries carry UMIs added by 5'RACE template switching. Eight donors were sequenced, of whom seven were HCMV-seropositive, while the remaining one was HCMV-seronegative. Each of 5 to 7 donors carried dominant NKG2C+ clonotypes accounting for about 1.0-7.0% of CD8+ T cells.

The rearrangement links TRBV12-3 or TRBV12-4 to TRBJ2-7; TRBD1 or TRBD2 may be the D gene (5 bases each). The sequenced sample was PBMCs from blood, obtained on the day of vaccination. The sequence was collected from a man aged 50 or older who received an inactivated influenza vaccine. CDR3 in amino acids: CASSPEGPYEQYF. In DNA, the CDR3 is TGTGCCAGCAGTCCCGAGGGACCTTACGAGCAGTACTTC.